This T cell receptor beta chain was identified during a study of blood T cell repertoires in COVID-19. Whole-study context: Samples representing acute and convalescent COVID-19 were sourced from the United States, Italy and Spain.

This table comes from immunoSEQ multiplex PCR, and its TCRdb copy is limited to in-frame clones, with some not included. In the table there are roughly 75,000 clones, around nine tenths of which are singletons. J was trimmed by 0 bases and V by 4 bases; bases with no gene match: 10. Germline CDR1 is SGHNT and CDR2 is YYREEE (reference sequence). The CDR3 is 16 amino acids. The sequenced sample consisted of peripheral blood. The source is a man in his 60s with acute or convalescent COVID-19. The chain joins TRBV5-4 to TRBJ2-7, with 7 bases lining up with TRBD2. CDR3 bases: TGTGCCAGCAGCCTAGTCGGCGGGAGCCCCTCCTACGAGCAGTACTTC. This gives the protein CASSLVGGSPSYEQYF.